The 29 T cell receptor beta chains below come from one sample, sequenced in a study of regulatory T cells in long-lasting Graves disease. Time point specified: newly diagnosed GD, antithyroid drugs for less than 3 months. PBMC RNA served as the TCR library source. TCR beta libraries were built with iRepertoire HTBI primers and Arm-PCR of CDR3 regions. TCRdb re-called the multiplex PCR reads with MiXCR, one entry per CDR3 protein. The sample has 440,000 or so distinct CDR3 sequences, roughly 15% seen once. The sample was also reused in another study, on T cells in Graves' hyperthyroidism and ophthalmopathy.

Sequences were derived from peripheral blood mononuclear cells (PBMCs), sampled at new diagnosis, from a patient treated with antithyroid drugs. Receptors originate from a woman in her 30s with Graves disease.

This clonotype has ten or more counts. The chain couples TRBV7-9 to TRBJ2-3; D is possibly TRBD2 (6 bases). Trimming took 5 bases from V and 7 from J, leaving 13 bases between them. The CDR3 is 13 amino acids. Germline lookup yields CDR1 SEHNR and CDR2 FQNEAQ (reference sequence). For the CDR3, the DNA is TGTGCCAGCAGCCCAACAGGAGGGAATACGCAGTATTTT. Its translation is CASSPTGGNTQYF. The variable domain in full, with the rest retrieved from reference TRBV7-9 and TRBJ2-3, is DTGVSQNPRHKITKRGQNVTFRCDPISEHNRLYWYRQTLGQGPEFLTYFQNEAQLEKSRLLSDRFSAERPKGSFSTLEIQRTEQGDSAMYLCASSPTGGNTQYFGPGTRLTVL.

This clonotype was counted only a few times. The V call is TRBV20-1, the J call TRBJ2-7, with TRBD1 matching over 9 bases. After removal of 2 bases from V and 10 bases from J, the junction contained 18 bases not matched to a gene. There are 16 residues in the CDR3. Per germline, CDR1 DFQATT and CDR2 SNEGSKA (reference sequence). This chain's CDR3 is CSARSQGTGTPGGQYF. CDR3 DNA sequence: TGCAGTGCTAGATCCCAGGGGACAGGGACCCCCGGGGGTCAGTACTTC.

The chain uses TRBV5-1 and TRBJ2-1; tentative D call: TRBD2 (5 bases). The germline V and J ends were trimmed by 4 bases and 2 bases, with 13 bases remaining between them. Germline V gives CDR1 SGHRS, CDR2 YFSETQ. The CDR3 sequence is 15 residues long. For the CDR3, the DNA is TGCGCCAGCAGCGGAGGACTCCCCACCTACAATGAGCAGTTCTTC. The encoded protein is CASSGGLPTYNEQFF.

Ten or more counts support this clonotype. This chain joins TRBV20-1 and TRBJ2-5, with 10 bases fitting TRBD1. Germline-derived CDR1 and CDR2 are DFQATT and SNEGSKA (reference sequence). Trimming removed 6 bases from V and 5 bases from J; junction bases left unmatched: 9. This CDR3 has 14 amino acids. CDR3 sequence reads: CSAGRTGGRETQYF. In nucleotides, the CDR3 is TGCAGTGCGGGCAGGACAGGGGGTAGGGAGACCCAGTACTTC.

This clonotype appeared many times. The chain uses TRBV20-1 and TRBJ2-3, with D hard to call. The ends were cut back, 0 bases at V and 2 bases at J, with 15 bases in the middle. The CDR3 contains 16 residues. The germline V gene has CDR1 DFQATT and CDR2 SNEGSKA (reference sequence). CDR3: CSARDLGGWVTDTQYF. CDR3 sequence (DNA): TGCAGTGCTAGAGATCTCGGCGGCTGGGTCACAGATACGCAGTATTTT.

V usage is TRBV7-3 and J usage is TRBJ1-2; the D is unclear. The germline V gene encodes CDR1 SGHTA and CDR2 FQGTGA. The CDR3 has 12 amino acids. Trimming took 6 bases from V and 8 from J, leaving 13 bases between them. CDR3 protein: CASRPAGGGYTF. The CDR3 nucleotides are TGTGCCAGCAGACCGGCAGGTGGCGGCTACACCTTC.

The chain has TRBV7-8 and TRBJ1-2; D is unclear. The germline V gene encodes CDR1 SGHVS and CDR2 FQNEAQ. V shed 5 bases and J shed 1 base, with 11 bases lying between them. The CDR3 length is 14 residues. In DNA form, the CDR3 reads TGTGCCAGCAGCCCCCACCCGGTTAACTATGGCTACACCTTC. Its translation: CASSPHPVNYGYTF.

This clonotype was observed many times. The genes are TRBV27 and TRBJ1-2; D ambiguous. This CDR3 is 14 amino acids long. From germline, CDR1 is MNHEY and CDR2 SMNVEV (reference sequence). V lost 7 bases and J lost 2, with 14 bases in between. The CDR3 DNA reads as TGTGCCAGCACCCCAATTCCGGGAAACTATGGCTACACCTTC. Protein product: CASTPIPGNYGYTF.

CDR3 protein: CSVVIAGVEQYF. In DNA, the CDR3 is TGCAGCGTTGTTATCGCCGGGGTCGAGCAGTACTTC. This sequence joins TRBV29-1 and TRBJ2-7, with D possibly matching TRBD2 (5 bases). V was trimmed by 4 bases and J by 6 bases, leaving 13 bases between them. Germline V gives CDR1 SQVTM, CDR2 ANQGSEA. This CDR3 has 12 amino acids.

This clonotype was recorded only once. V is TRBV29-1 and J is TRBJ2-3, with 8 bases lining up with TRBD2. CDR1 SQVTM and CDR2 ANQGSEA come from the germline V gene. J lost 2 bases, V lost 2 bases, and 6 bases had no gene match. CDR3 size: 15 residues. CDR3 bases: TGCAGCGTTGAAACACTAGCGGAAAACACAGATACGCAGTATTTT. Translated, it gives CSVETLAENTDTQYF.

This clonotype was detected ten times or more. The chain's CDR3 is CSVLGGIRQFF. The CDR3 DNA reads as TGCAGCGTCCTGGGCGGGATCCGGCAGTTCTTC. V and J are TRBV29-1 and TRBJ2-1, with a possible D match to TRBD2 (6 bases). The V end was cut by 6 bases, the J end by 12 bases, with 15 bases between. The length of the CDR3 is 11 residues. Germline-derived CDR1 and CDR2 are SQVTM and ANQGSEA.

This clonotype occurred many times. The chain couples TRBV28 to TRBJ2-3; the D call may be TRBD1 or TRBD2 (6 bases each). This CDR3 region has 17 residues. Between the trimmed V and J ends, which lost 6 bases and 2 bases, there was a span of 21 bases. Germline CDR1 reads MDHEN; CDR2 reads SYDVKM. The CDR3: CASSLLGRGPSTDTQYF. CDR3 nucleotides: TGTGCCAGCAGCTTACTAGGACGGGGGCCGTCCACAGATACGCAGTATTTT. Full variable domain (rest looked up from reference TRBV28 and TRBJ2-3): DVKVTQSSRYLVKRTGEKVFLECVQDMDHENMFWYRQDPGLGLRLIYFSYDVKMKEKGDIPEGYSVSREKKERFSLILESASTNQTSMYLCASSLLGRGPSTDTQYFGPGTRLTVL.

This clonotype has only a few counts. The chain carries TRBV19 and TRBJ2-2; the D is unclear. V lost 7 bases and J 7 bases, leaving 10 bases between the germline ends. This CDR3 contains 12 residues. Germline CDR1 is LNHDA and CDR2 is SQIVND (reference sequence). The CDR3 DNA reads TGTGCCAGTACCTCCCCAGGCGGGGAGCTGTTTTTT. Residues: CASTSPGGELFF.

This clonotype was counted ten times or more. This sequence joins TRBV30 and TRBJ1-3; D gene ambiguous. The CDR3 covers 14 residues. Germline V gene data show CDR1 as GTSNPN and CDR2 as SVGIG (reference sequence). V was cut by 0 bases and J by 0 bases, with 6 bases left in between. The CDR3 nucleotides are TGTGCCTGGAGTGTATGGGACTCTGGAAACACCATATATTTT. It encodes CAWSVWDSGNTIYF.

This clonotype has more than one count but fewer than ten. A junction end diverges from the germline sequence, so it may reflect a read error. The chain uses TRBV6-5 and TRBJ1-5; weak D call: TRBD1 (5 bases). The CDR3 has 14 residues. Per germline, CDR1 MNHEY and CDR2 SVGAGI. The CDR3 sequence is CASSYDSPNRPQHF. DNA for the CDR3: TGTGCCAGCAGTTACGACAGCCCCAATCGGCCCCAGCATTTT.

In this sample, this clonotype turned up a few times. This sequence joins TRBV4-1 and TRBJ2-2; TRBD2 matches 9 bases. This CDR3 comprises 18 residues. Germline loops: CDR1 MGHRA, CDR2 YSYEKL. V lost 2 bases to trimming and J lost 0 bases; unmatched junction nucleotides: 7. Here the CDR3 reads CASSQSLAGPSNTGELFF. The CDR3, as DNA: TGCGCCAGCAGCCAATCTCTAGCGGGACCCTCGAACACCGGGGAGCTGTTTTTT.

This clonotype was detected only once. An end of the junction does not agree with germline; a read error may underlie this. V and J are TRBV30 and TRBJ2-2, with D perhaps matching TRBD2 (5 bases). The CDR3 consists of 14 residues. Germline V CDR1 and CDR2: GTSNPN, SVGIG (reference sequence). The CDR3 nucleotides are TGTGCCTGGAGTGTAACCGTGGGCACCGGGGAGCCGTTTTTT. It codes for CAWSVTVGTGEPFF.

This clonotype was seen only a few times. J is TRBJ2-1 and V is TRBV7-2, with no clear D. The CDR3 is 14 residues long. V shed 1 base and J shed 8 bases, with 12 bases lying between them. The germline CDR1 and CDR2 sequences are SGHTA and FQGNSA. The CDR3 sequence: CASSLELSRDEQFF. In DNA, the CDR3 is TGTGCCAGCAGCTTAGAACTTTCAAGGGATGAGCAGTTCTTC.

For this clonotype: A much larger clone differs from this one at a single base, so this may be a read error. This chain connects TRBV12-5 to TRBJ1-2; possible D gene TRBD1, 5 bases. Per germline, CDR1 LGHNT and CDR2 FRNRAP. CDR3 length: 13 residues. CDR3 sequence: CASGGDGTYGHTF. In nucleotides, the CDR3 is TGTGCTAGTGGTGGCGACGGGACCTATGGCCACACCTTC.

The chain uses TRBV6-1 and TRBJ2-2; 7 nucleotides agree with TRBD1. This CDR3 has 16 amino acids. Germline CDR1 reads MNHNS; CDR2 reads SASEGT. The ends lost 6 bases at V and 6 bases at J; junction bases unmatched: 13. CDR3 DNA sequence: TGTGCCAGCAGCCTAGCCGGGACAGCAGTCTCCGGGGAGCTGTTTTTT. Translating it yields CASSLAGTAVSGELFF.

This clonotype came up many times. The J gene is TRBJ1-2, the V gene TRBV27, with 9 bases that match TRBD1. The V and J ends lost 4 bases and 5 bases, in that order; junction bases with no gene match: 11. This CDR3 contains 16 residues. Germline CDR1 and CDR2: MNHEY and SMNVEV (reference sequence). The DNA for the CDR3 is TGTGCCAGCAGTTCATCGGACAGGGGCGGGAAATATGGCTACACCTTC. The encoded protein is CASSSSDRGGKYGYTF.

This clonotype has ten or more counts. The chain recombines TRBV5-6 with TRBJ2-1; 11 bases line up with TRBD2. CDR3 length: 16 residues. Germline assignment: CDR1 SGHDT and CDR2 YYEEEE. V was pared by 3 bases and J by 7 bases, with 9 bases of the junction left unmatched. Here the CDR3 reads CASSSIASGRYNEQFF. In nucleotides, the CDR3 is TGTGCCAGCAGCTCGATCGCTAGCGGGAGGTATAATGAGCAGTTCTTC. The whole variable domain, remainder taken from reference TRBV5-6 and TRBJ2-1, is DAGVTQSPTHLIKTRGQQVTLRCSPKSGHDTVSWYQQALGQGPQFIFQYYEEEERQRGNFPDRFSGHQFPNYSSELNVNALLLGDSALYLCASSSIASGRYNEQFFGPGTRLTVL.

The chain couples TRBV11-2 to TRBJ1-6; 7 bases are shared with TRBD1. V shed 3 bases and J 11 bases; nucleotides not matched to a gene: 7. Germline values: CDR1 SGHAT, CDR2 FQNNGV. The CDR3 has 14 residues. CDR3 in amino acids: CASSFPGQYPPLHF. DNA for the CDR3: TGTGCCAGCAGCTTCCCGGGACAGTATCCACCCCTCCACTTT.

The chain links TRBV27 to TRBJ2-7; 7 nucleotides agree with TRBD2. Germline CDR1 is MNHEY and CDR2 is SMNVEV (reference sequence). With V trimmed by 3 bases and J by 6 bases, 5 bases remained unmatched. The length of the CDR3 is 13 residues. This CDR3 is CASSFGGMGEQYF. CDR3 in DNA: TGTGCCAGCAGTTTCGGGGGGATGGGCGAGCAGTACTTC.

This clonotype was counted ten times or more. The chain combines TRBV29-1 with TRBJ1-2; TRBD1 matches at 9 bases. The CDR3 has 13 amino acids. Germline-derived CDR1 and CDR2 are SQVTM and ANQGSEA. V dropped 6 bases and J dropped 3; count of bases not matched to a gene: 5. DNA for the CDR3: TGCAGCGTCCGGGACAGGGAGGACTATGGCTACACCTTC. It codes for CSVRDREDYGYTF. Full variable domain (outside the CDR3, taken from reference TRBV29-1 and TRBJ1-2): SAVISQKPSRDICQRGTSLTIQCQVDSQVTMMFWYRQQPGQSLTLIATANQGSEATYESGFVIDKFPISRPNLTFSTLTVSNMSPEDSSIYLCSVRDREDYGYTFGSGTRLTVV.

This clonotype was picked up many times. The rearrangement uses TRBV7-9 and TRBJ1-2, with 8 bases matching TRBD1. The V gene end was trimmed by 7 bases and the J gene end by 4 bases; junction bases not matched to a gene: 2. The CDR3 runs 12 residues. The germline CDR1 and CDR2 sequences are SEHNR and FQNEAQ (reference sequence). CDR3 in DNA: TGTGCCAGCACCGGGACAGGCTATGGCTACACCTTC. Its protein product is CASTGTGYGYTF.

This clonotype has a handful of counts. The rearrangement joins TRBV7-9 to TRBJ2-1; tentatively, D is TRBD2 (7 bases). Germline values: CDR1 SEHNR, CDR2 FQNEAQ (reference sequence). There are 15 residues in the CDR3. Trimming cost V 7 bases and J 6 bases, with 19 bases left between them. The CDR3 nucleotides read TGTGCCAGCACGAAAGGGGGGCTAGCGGCCAATGAGCAGTTCTTC. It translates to CASTKGGLAANEQFF. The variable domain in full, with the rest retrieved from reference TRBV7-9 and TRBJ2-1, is DTGVSQNPRHKITKRGQNVTFRCDPISEHNRLYWYRQTLGQGPEFLTYFQNEAQLEKSRLLSDRFSAERPKGSFSTLEIQRTEQGDSAMYLCASTKGGLAANEQFFGPGTRLTVL.

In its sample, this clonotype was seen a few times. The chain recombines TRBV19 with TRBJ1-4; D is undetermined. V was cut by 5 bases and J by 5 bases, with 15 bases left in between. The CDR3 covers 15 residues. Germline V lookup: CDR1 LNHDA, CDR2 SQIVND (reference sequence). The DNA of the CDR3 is TGTGCCAGTAGTTCGACGGCAATACCAAATGAAAAACTGTTTTTT. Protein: CASSSTAIPNEKLFF.

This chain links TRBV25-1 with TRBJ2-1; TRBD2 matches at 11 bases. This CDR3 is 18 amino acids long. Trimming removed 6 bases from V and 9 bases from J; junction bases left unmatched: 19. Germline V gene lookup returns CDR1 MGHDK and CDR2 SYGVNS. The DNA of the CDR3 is TGTGCCAGCAGCCCGGAAGTAACGATAGGGACTAGCGGACCTGAGCAGTTCTTC. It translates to CASSPEVTIGTSGPEQFF.